This T cell receptor beta chain was profiled in a study of blood T cell repertoires in COVID-19. This CDR3 contains 15 residues. The V and J ends lost 3 bases and 4 bases, in that order; junction bases with no gene match: 6. The germline V gene encodes CDR1 KGHDR and CDR2 SFDVKD. The repertoire was sequenced with immunoSEQ multiplex PCR; TCRdb's copy has only in-frame clones and lacks some. The sample has about 380,000 clones, around 84% seen once; the top ten hold about 3.6%. The count of this clone is one. The rearrangement links TRBV24-1 to TRBJ2-7, with 9 positions matching TRBD1. This receptor was identified in a woman under 30 with acute or convalescent COVID-19. Sequenced input: peripheral blood. In DNA form, the CDR3 reads TGTGCCACCAGTGATCCCCGGGACAGGGTTTACGAGCAGTACTTC. Encoded protein: CATSDPRDRVYEQYF.